This is a list of T cell receptor beta chains from one sample in a study of neoadjuvant anti-PD-1 for oral cavity cancer. Using immunoSEQ multiplex PCR, the repertoire was profiled, and TCRdb retains in-frame clones only, with some absent. Of some 61,000 clones listed, 70% to 90% are singletons. Material: PBMCs, obtained after nivolumab (anti-PD-1) treatment. These receptors came from a person aged 35 to 85 with oral cavity squamous cell carcinoma. The CDR3 runs from the conserved cysteine through the conserved F or W. The D gene is left open where the match is weak. Clone size appears in some rows only: once, few, many, or a class for an expanded clone.

j_call | v_call | clone_size | d_call | cdr3_aa | cdr3_nt
TRBJ1-2 | TRBV28 | many | . | CASSVRSRGYTF | TGTGCCAGCAGTGTCCGGTCCCGTGGCTACACCTTC
TRBJ1-2 | TRBV7-9 | . | . | CASSLGPGMDGYTF | TGTGCCAGCAGCTTAGGCCCGGGTATGGATGGCTACACCTTC
TRBJ1-2 | TRBV6-1 | . | TRBD1 | CASSESPGQGIYGYTF | TGTGCCAGCAGTGAATCTCCGGGACAGGGTATCTATGGCTACACCTTC
TRBJ2-5 | TRBV25-1 | . | TRBD2 | CASSLAGVETQYF | TGTGCCAGCAGTTTAGCGGGAGTGGAGACCCAGTACTTC
TRBJ2-3 | TRBV7-9 | . | TRBD2 | CASSLTGGNTDTQYF | TGTGCCAGCTCCCTTACGGGAGGGAACACAGATACGCAGTATTTT
TRBJ2-1 | TRBV7-6 | . | . | CASTLGTAASYNEQFF | TGTGCCAGCACCCTCGGCACGGCGGCCTCCTACAATGAGCAGTTCTTC
TRBJ2-3 | TRBV19 | . | TRBD1 | CASSPRTGSGTDTQYF | TGTGCCAGTAGTCCACGGACAGGGAGTGGCACAGATACGCAGTATTTT
TRBJ2-1 | TRBV21-1 | . | . | CASSKPVDNEQFF | TGTGCCAGCAGCAAACCAGTAGACAATGAGCAGTTCTTC
TRBJ2-7 | TRBV7-2 | . | . | CASSLDWARAEQYF | TGTGCCAGCAGCTTAGACTGGGCAAGGGCCGAGCAGTACTTC
TRBJ1-1 | TRBV11-2 | . | . | CASSLLGRAFF | TGTGCCAGCAGCTTATTGGGGAGGGCTTTCTTT
TRBJ2-7 | TRBV30 | . | . | CAWRMRDATYEQYF | TGTGCCTGGAGGATGCGGGATGCTACCTACGAGCAGTACTTC
TRBJ2-5 | TRBV2 | . | . | CASKRRISTIETQYF | TGTGCCAGCAAAAGGCGGATCTCTACAATTGAGACCCAGTACTTC
TRBJ1-4 | TRBV5-6 | . | TRBD1 | CASSRGDRAKLFF | TGTGCCAGCAGTCGAGGGGACAGAGCAAAACTGTTTTTT
TRBJ2-7 | TRBV4-1 | . | . | CASSQVQGTYEQYF | TGCGCCAGCAGCCAAGTCCAAGGGACCTACGAGCAGTACTTC
TRBJ1-5 | TRBV28 | . | . | CASSSPSVSNQPQHF | TGTGCCAGCAGTTCCCCCTCAGTTAGCAATCAGCCCCAGCATTTT
TRBJ2-1 | TRBV7-6 | once | . | CASSLDNLSSYNEQFF | TGTGCCAGCAGCTTAGACAACTTGAGCTCCTACAATGAGCAGTTCTTC
TRBJ1-5 | TRBV2 | . | TRBD1 | CASSRQGGEAQPQHF | TGTGCCAGCAGTCGACAGGGAGGGGAGGCTCAGCCCCAGCATTTT
TRBJ2-1 | TRBV6-6 | few | TRBD1 | CASSAGTGNYNEQFF | TGTGCCAGCAGTGCCGGGACAGGGAACTACAATGAGCAGTTCTTC
TRBJ2-7 | TRBV6-5 | . | TRBD1 | CASSYSKYTGAHEQYF | TGTGCCAGCAGTTACTCGAAATATACAGGGGCCCACGAGCAGTACTTC
TRBJ2-3 | TRBV13 | . | TRBD2 | CASSRSGRAGTDTQYF | TGTGCCAGCAGCCGTAGCGGGAGGGCCGGTACAGATACGCAGTATTTT
TRBJ1-2 | TRBV28 | . | TRBD1 | CASSPGQGIGYTF | TGTGCCAGCAGTCCGGGACAGGGTATCGGCTACACCTTC
TRBJ2-3 | TRBV2 | . | TRBD2 | CASSVGGRAYDTQYF | TGTGCCAGCAGTGTGGGCGGGAGGGCCTACGATACGCAGTATTTT
TRBJ2-5 | TRBV6-1 | . | . | CASRRGETQYF | TGTGCCAGCAGGAGGGGCGAGACCCAGTACTTC
TRBJ2-3 | TRBV27 | . | . | CASSPLPARGTDTQYF | TGTGCCAGCAGTCCCCTCCCTGCCCGGGGCACAGATACGCAGTATTTT
TRBJ2-7 | TRBV19 | . | . | CASSPEAAVGSYEQYF | TGTGCCAGTAGTCCCGAGGCAGCCGTAGGGTCCTACGAGCAGTACTTC
TRBJ2-7 | TRBV30 | . | TRBD1 | CAWRPPDRGYEQYF | TGTGCCTGGAGGCCCCCAGACAGGGGTTACGAGCAGTACTTC
TRBJ2-7 | TRBV20-1 | . | . | CSAGSYEQYF | TGCAGTGCCGGTTCCTACGAGCAGTACTTC
TRBJ2-1 | TRBV6-6 | . | . | CASSYSLSEQFF | TGTGCCAGCAGTTATAGTTTAAGTGAGCAGTTCTTC
TRBJ2-5 | TRBV4-2 | . | . | CASSPDQLGRETQYF | TGTGCCAGCAGCCCTGACCAACTGGGGCGGGAGACCCAGTACTTC
TRBJ1-4 | TRBV7-9 | . | . | CASSPSSRPGNEKLFF | TGTGCCAGCAGCCCTTCCTCGCGGCCAGGGAATGAAAAACTGTTTTTT
TRBJ1-2 | TRBV5-6 | few | . | CASSLGSNYGYTF | TGTGCCAGCAGCTTGGGCTCCAACTATGGCTACACCTTC
TRBJ2-6 | TRBV5-8 | . | . | CASSLGSRDTGANVLTF | TGTGCCAGCAGCTTAGGGTCACGGGATACTGGGGCCAACGTCCTGACTTTC
TRBJ1-3 | TRBV7-2 | . | . | CASSSKSGSGNTIYF | TGTGCCAGCAGCTCCAAGTCGGGCTCTGGAAACACCATATATTTT
TRBJ1-1 | TRBV29-1 | . | . | CSVDRGTEAFF | TGCAGCGTTGACCGGGGTACTGAAGCTTTCTTT
TRBJ1-5 | TRBV5-6 | . | . | CASSAEASNQPQHF | TGTGCCAGCAGCGCGGAGGCTTCTAATCAGCCCCAGCATTTT
TRBJ1-2 | TRBV18 | few | TRBD1 | CASSPTGVANYGYTF | TGTGCCAGCTCACCAACAGGGGTAGCTAACTATGGCTACACCTTC
TRBJ1-5 | TRBV29-1 | . | TRBD1 | CSVGQGGQPQHF | TGCAGCGTAGGACAGGGAGGGCAGCCCCAGCATTTT
TRBJ2-1 | TRBV28 | . | . | CASRRASTNEQFF | TGTGCCAGCCGCAGGGCCAGCACTAATGAGCAGTTCTTC
TRBJ2-5 | TRBV7-9 | . | TRBD2 | CASSLGTSGETQYF | TGTGCCAGCAGCTTAGGGACTAGCGGAGAGACCCAGTACTTC
TRBJ1-1 | TRBV7-8 | . | . | CASSLSDTEAFF | TGTGCCAGCAGCTTATCTGACACTGAAGCTTTCTTT
TRBJ2-3 | TRBV7-2 | . | . | CASSSAVQRTYTDTQYF | TGTGCCAGCAGCTCCGCTGTCCAGCGGACCTACACAGATACGCAGTATTTT
TRBJ1-3 | TRBV6-1 | . | . | CASMIDNAGNTIYF | TGTGCCAGCATGATTGACAATGCTGGAAACACCATATATTTT
TRBJ1-4 | TRBV19 | . | . | CASRTDPTNEKLFF | TGTGCCAGTCGGACAGATCCAACTAATGAAAAACTGTTTTTT
TRBJ1-4 | TRBV21-1 | . | . | CASSKEGGQGREKLFF | TGTGCCAGCAGCAAAGAAGGAGGACAGGGGCGAGAAAAACTGTTTTTT
TRBJ2-1 | TRBV9 | . | . | CASSVKGVHEQFF | TGTGCCAGCAGCGTAAAGGGGGTGCATGAGCAGTTCTTC
TRBJ1-2 | TRBV2 | once | TRBD1 | CASSMDRGPYGYTF | TGTGCCAGCAGCATGGACAGGGGCCCCTATGGCTACACCTTC
TRBJ2-1 | TRBV7-3 | . | TRBD2 | CASSLGSSGDKQFF | TGTGCCAGCAGCTTAGGTTCTAGCGGAGACAAGCAGTTCTTC
TRBJ2-7 | TRBV6-6 | . | . | CASSLGNSYEQYF | TGTGCCAGCAGTTTGGGGAATTCCTACGAGCAGTACTTC
TRBJ2-1 | TRBV28 | . | . | CASSSTGIGNNEQFF | TGTGCCAGCAGTTCCACCGGGATAGGCAACAATGAGCAGTTCTTC
TRBJ2-1 | TRBV2 | . | TRBD1 | CASRPRDRGPASGIRSYNEQFF | TGTGCCAGCAGACCCCGGGACAGGGGGCCGGCTAGCGGGATTCGCTCCTACAATGAGCAGTTCTTC
TRBJ2-3 | TRBV2 | . | . | CASSEPREDLRDTQYF | TGTGCCAGCAGTGAACCAAGGGAGGATTTGAGGGATACGCAGTATTTT
TRBJ2-7 | TRBV29-1 | . | TRBD2 | CSVEVGLAESYEQYF | TGCAGCGTTGAGGTGGGGCTAGCGGAATCCTACGAGCAGTACTTC
TRBJ2-3 | TRBV5-5 | . | . | CASSPGEPTDTQYF | TGTGCCAGCAGTCCCGGGGAGCCCACAGATACGCAGTATTTT
TRBJ2-1 | TRBV5-1 | . | TRBD1 | CASSLVQGQNNEQFF | TGCGCCAGCAGCTTGGTACAGGGGCAGAACAATGAGCAGTTCTTC
TRBJ2-2 | TRBV5-5 | . | . | CASSYRVFTGELFF | TGTGCCAGCAGCTACCGGGTCTTCACCGGGGAGCTGTTTTTT
TRBJ2-5 | TRBV25-1 | . | . | CASSEPTGSQETQYF | TGTGCCAGCAGTGAACCCACAGGGTCACAAGAGACCCAGTACTTC
TRBJ2-7 | TRBV19 | once | TRBD1 | CASSITGGHEQYF | TGTGCCAGTAGTATTACAGGGGGCCACGAGCAGTACTTC
TRBJ1-1 | TRBV30 | . | . | CAWDPGTVNTEAFF | TGTGCCTGGGACCCCGGGACGGTGAACACTGAAGCTTTCTTT
TRBJ2-1 | TRBV28 | . | TRBD2 | CASSSTILAGNYNEQFF | TGTGCCAGCAGTTCAACCATACTAGCGGGAAACTACAATGAGCAGTTCTTC
TRBJ2-1 | TRBV21-1 | . | . | CASSPRDSSSYNEQFF | TGTGCCAGCAGCCCTCGGGACTCCTCCTCCTACAATGAGCAGTTCTTC